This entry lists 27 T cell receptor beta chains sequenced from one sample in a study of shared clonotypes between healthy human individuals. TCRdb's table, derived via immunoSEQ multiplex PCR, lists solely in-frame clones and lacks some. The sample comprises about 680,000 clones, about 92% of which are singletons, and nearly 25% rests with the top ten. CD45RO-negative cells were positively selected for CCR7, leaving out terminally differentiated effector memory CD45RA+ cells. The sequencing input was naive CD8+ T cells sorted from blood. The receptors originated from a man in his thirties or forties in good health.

CDR3 sequence: CASSESLREQYF. DNA of the CDR3: TGCGCCAGCAGTGAGTCTCTTAGGGAGCAGTACTTC. V gene TRBV10-2 combines with J gene TRBJ2-7; D call uncertain. Trimming removed 0 bases at V and 7 bases at J, with 7 bases between. Germline lookup yields CDR1 WSHSY and CDR2 SAAADI. The CDR3 totals 12 residues.

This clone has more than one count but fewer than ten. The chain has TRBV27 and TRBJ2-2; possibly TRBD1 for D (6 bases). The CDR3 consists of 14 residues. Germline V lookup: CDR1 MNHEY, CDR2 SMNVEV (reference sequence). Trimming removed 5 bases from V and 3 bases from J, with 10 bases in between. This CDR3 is CASSDWTDTGELFF. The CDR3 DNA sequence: TGTGCCAGCAGTGACTGGACAGACACCGGGGAGCTGTTTTTT.

The CDR3 DNA reads TGTGCCAGCAGGCGAACAGGTCTCGGCACTGAAGCTTTCTTT. It encodes CASRRTGLGTEAFF. This sequence joins TRBV28 and TRBJ1-1, with D possibly matching TRBD1 (5 bases). The CDR3 runs to 14 residues. Germline V gene data show CDR1 as MDHEN and CDR2 as SYDVKM. V was trimmed by 6 bases and J by 4 bases, leaving 15 bases between them.

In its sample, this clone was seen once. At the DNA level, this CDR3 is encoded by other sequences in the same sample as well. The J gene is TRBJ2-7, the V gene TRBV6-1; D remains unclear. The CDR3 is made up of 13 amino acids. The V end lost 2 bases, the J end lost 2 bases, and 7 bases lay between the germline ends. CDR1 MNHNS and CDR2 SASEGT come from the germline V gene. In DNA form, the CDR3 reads TGTGCCAGCAGTGAAACCGGAGCCTACGAGCAGTACTTC. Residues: CASSETGAYEQYF.

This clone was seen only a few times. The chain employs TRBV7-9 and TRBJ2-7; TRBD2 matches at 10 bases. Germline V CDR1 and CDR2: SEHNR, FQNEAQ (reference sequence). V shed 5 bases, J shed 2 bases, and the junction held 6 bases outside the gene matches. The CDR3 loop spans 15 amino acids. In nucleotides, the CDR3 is TGTGCCAGCAGCCAGACTAGCGGGCAGACCTACGAGCAGTACTTC. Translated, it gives CASSQTSGQTYEQYF.

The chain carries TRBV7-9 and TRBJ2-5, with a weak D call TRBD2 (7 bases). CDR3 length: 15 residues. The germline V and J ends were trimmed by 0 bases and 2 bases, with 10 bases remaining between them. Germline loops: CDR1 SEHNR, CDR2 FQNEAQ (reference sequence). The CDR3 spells CASSLAGGTQETQYF. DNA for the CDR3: TGTGCCAGCAGCTTAGCGGGAGGGACACAAGAGACCCAGTACTTC.

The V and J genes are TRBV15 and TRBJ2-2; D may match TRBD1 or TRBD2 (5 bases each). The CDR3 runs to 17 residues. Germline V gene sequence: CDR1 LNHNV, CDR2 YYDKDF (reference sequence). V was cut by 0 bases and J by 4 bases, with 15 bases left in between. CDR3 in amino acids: CATSRDNTARGTGELFF. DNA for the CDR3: TGTGCCACCAGCAGAGATAATACAGCGAGGGGCACCGGGGAGCTGTTTTTT.

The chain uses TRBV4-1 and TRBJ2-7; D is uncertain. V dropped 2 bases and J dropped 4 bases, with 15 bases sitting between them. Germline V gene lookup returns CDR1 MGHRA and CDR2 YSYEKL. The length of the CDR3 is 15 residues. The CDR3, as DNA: TGCGCCAGCAGCCAATTCTCCGTTCCAAAATACGAGCAGTACTTC. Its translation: CASSQFSVPKYEQYF.

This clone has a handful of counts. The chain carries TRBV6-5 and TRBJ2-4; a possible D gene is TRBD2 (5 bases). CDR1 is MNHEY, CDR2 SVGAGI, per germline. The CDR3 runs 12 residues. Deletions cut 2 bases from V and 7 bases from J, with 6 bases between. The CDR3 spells CASSYEGNIQYF. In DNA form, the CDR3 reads TGTGCCAGCAGTTACGAGGGCAACATTCAGTACTTC.

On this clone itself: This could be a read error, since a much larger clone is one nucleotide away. The CDR3 nucleotides are TGTGCCAGCAGCCCGGGACAGGTCTACGAGCAGTACTTC. Protein sequence: CASSPGQVYEQYF. The gene calls are TRBV6-1 and TRBJ2-7, with 8 bases aligning to TRBD1. CDR1 and CDR2 from the germline V gene are MNHNS and SASEGT. This CDR3 is built from 13 residues. Trimming took 6 bases from V and 3 from J; bases not matched to a gene: 4.

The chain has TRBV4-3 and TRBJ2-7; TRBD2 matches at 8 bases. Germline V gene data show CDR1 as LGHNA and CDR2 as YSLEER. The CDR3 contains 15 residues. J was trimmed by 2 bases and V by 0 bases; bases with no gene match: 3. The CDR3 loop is CASSQDRGGTYEQYF. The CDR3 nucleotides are TGCGCCAGCAGCCAAGATCGGGGGGGCACCTACGAGCAGTACTTC.

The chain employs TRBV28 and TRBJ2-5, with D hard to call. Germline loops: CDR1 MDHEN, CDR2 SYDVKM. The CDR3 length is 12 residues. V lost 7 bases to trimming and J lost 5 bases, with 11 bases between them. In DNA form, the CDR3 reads TGTGCCAGCATGCAGCCCGGGGAGACCCAGTACTTC. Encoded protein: CASMQPGETQYF.

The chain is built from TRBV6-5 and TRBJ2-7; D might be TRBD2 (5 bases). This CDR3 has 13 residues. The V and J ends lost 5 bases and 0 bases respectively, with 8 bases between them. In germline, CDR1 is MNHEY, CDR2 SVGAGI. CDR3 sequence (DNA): TGTGCCAGCAGTGTAGCGTACTCCTACGAGCAGTACTTC. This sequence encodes CASSVAYSYEQYF.

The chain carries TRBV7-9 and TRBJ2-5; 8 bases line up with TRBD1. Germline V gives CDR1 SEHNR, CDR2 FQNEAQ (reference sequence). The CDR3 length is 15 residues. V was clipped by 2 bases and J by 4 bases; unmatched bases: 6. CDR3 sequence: CASSLLQGARETQYF. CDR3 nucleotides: TGTGCCAGCAGCTTATTGCAGGGGGCTAGAGAGACCCAGTACTTC. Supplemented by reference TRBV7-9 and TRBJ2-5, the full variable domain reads DTGVSQNPRHKITKRGQNVTFRCDPISEHNRLYWYRQTLGQGPEFLTYFQNEAQLEKSRLLSDRFSAERPKGSFSTLEIQRTEQGDSAMYLCASSLLQGARETQYFGPGTRLLVL.

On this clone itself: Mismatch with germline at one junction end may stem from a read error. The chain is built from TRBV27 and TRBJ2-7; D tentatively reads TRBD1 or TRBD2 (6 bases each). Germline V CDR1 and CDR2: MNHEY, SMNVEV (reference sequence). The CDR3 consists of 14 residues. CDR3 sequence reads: CASSWGRDSFEQYF. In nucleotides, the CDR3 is TGTGCCAGCAGTTGGGGGCGGGACTCCTTCGAGCAGTACTTC.

CDR3 in amino acids: CATRDRDYEQYF. CDR3 bases: TGTGCCACCAGGGACAGGGACTACGAGCAGTACTTC. V and J are TRBV6-5 and TRBJ2-7; 9 bases fit TRBD1. V was clipped by 10 bases and J by 3 bases; unmatched bases: 4. The CDR3 runs 12 residues. Germline V lookup: CDR1 MNHEY, CDR2 SVGAGI.

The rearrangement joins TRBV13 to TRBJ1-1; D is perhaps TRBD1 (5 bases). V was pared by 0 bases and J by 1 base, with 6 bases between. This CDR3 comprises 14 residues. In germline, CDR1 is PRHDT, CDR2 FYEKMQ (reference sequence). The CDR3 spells CASSLGRANTEAFF. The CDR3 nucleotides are TGTGCCAGCAGCTTAGGCAGGGCGAACACTGAAGCTTTCTTT.

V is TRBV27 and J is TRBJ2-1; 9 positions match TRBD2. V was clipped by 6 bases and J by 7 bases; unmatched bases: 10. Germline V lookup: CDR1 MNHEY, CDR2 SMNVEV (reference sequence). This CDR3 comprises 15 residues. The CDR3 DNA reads TGTGCCAGCAGGGAGGCTAGCGGGATCCCTAATGAGCAGTTCTTC. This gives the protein CASREASGIPNEQFF.

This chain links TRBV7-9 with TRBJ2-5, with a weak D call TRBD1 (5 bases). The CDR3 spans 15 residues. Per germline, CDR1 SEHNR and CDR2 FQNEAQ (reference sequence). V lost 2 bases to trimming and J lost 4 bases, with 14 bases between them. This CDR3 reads CASSLIKQGLETQYF. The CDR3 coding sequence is TGTGCCAGCAGCTTAATTAAGCAGGGCCTAGAGACCCAGTACTTC.

In DNA form, the CDR3 reads TGTGCCAGCGCCCAGTCCTGGGAGACCCAGTACTTC. Its translation is CASAQSWETQYF. This chain links TRBV19 with TRBJ2-5; no definite D call. V was trimmed by 9 bases and J by 5 bases, leaving 13 bases between them. In germline, CDR1 is LNHDA, CDR2 SQIVND (reference sequence). The CDR3 covers 12 residues.

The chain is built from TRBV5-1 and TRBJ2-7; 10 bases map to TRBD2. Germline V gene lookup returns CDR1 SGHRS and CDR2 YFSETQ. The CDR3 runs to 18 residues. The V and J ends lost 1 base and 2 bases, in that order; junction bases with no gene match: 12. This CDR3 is CASSLTVDRTSGTYEQYF. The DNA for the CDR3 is TGCGCCAGCAGCTTGACAGTGGACCGGACTAGCGGTACCTACGAGCAGTACTTC.

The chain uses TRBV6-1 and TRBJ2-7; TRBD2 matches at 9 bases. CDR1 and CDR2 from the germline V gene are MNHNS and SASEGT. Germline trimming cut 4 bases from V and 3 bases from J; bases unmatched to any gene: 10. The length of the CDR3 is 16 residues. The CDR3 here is CASSATGTSLIYEQYF. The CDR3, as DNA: TGTGCCAGCAGTGCTACCGGGACTAGCTTGATCTACGAGCAGTACTTC.

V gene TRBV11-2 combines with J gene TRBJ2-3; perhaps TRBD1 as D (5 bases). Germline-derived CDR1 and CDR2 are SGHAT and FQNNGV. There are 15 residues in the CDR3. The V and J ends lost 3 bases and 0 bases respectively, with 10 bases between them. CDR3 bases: TGTGCCAGCAGCTTTTCACAGGCTAGCACAGATACGCAGTATTTT. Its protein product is CASSFSQASTDTQYF.

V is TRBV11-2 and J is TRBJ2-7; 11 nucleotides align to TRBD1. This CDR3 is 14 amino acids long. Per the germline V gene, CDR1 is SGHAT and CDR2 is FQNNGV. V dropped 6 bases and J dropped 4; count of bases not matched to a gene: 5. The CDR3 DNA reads TGTGCCAGCAGTATATGGGACAGGGGGTACGAGCAGTACTTC. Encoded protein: CASSIWDRGYEQYF.

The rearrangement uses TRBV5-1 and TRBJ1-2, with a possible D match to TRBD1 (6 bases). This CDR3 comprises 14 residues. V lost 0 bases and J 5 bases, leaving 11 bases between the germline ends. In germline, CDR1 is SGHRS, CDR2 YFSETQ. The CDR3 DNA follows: TGCGCCAGCAGCTTGGGCACAGGGACTTATGGCTACACCTTC. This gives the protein CASSLGTGTYGYTF.

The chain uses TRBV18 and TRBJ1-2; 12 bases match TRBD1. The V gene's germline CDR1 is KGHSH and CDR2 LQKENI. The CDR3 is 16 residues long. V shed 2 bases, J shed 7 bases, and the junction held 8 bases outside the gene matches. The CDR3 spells CASSPTVGQGAGGYTF. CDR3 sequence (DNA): TGTGCCAGCTCACCAACCGTGGGACAGGGGGCAGGTGGCTACACCTTC.

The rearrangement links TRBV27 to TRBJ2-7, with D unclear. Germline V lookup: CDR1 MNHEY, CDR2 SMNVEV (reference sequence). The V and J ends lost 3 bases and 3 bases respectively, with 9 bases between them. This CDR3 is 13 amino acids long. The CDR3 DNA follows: TGTGCCAGCAGTTTCAGTCCCGACTACGAGCAGTACTTC. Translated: CASSFSPDYEQYF.